Listed below are T cell receptor beta chains from one sample, sequenced in a study of blood T cells in healthy people across ages. A single record per CDR3 protein comes from TCRdb applying MiXCR to the 5' RACE reads. The sample records roughly 800,000 distinct CDR3 sequences, 25% being singletons. The same data also contributed to another study, on T cells of mothers and their children.

Sequencing was done on a sample of blood. Source of these receptors: a boy younger than 18 in good health. Each CDR3 is given with its conserved first and last residue. A D gene is named only where the DNA matches it firmly. A row's size may be missing; if present it is once, few, many or a size class.

>TRBJ1-4|TRBV27|TRBD1|.|18
CASSVTPGGTALNEKLFF
TGTGCCAGCAGTGTTACACCGGGGGGGACAGCTCTTAATGAAAAACTGTTTTTT
>TRBJ2-5|TRBV28|.|.|15
CASSSPSGTGPTRYF
TGTGCCAGCAGTTCACCTTCCGGGACTGGACCGACCCGGTACTTC
>TRBJ2-1|TRBV20-1|.|.|13
CSASGGPNNEQFF
TGCAGTGCTAGTGGCGGGCCTAACAATGAGCAGTTCTTC
>TRBJ1-4|TRBV7-9|.|few|16
CASSLNMVQGNEKLFF
TGTGCCAGCAGCTTAAATATGGTCCAGGGGAACGAAAAACTGTTTTTT
>TRBJ1-1|TRBV27|.|few|14
CASSLSTAYRQAFF
TGTGCCAGCAGTTTATCTACGGCTTACCGACAGGCTTTCTTT
>TRBJ2-3|TRBV5-1|.|.|15
CASSLADRERNTQYF
TGCGCCAGCAGCTTGGCTGACCGCGAGAGAAATACGCAGTATTTT
>TRBJ1-1|TRBV6-5|.|few|14
CASSYSGESTEAFF
TGTGCCAGCAGTTACTCAGGGGAGAGCACTGAAGCTTTCTTT
>TRBJ2-7|TRBV7-6|TRBD2|.|17
CASSLVGTSGAPNEQYF
TGTGCCAGCAGCTTAGTGGGGACTAGCGGGGCCCCCAACGAGCAGTACTTC
>TRBJ2-1|TRBV27|.|.|14
CASSSPSSYNEQFF
TGTGCCAGCAGTTCTCCGAGCTCCTACAATGAGCAGTTCTTC
>TRBJ2-7|TRBV29-1|TRBD1|.|17
CSVEGTGLEAASYEQYF
TGCAGCGTTGAAGGGACAGGGTTGGAAGCTGCCTCCTACGAGCAGTACTTC
>TRBJ2-3|TRBV5-1|TRBD2|.|14
CASWGGTSTDTQYF
TGCGCCAGCTGGGGGGGGACTAGCACCGATACGCAGTATTTT
>TRBJ2-7|TRBV3-1|.|many|12
CASSQDPYEQYF
TGTGCCAGCAGCCAAGATCCCTACGAGCAGTACTTC
>TRBJ1-5|TRBV3-1|TRBD1|.|15
CASSQGGQGWQPQHF
TGTGCCAGCAGCCAAGGGGGACAGGGGTGGCAGCCCCAGCATTTT
>TRBJ2-7|TRBV6-2/TRBV6-3|.|.|16
CASSYSSPRGAYEQYF
TGTGCCAGCAGTTACTCGAGCCCCAGGGGAGCCTACGAGCAGTACTTC
>TRBJ2-1|TRBV29-1|TRBD1|.|16
CSVEDLRDRGYNEQFF
TGCAGCGTTGAAGACCTCCGGGACAGGGGGTACAATGAGCAGTTCTTC
>TRBJ2-7|TRBV6-1|.|few|16
CASSEAHGRNSYEQYF
TGTGCCAGCAGTGAAGCGCACGGCCGTAACTCCTACGAGCAGTACTTC
>TRBJ2-4|TRBV29-1|.|many|11
CSVLEGDIQYF
TGCAGCGTTTTGGAGGGAGACATTCAGTACTTC
>TRBJ2-7|TRBV7-8|.|.|14
CASSSPGVMEGQYF
TGTGCCAGCAGCTCCCCTGGGGTCATGGAGGGGCAGTACTTC
>TRBJ2-3|TRBV7-8|.|few|15
CASSLSSEVTDTQYF
TGTGCCAGCAGCTTATCCAGCGAGGTCACAGATACGCAGTATTTT
>TRBJ2-5|TRBV7-9|TRBD1|few|14
CASSWGQGRETQYF
TGTGCCAGCAGCTGGGGACAGGGGAGAGAGACCCAGTACTTC
>TRBJ2-5|TRBV12-3/TRBV12-4|.|few|13
CASSPSQVETQYF
TGTGCCAGCAGTCCCTCCCAAGTGGAGACCCAGTACTTC
>TRBJ1-5|TRBV10-3|.|few|13
CATLPTPGQPQHF
TGTGCCACGCTCCCTACCCCGGGTCAGCCCCAGCATTTT
>TRBJ2-7|TRBV3-1|.|few|15
CASSPTLGRRREQYF
TGTGCCAGCAGCCCGACCTTGGGACGGCGTCGCGAGCAGTACTTC
>TRBJ1-2|TRBV4-2|TRBD1|few|15
CASSQVETGVYGYTF
TGTGCCAGCAGCCAAGTCGAGACAGGGGTGTATGGCTACACCTTC
>TRBJ2-7|TRBV28|TRBD1|.|15
CASSPQETGGYEQYF
TGTGCCAGCAGTCCTCAGGAGACAGGGGGCTACGAGCAGTACTTC